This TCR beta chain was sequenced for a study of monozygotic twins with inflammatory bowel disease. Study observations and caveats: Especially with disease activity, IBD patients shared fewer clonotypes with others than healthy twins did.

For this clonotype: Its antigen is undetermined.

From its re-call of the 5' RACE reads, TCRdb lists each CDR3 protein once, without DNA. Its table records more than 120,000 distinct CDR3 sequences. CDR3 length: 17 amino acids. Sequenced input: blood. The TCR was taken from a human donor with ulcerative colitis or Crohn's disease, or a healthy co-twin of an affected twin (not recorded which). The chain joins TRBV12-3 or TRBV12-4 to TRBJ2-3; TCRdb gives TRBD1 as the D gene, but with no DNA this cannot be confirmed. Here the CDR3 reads CASSLYGRGPGGDTQYF.